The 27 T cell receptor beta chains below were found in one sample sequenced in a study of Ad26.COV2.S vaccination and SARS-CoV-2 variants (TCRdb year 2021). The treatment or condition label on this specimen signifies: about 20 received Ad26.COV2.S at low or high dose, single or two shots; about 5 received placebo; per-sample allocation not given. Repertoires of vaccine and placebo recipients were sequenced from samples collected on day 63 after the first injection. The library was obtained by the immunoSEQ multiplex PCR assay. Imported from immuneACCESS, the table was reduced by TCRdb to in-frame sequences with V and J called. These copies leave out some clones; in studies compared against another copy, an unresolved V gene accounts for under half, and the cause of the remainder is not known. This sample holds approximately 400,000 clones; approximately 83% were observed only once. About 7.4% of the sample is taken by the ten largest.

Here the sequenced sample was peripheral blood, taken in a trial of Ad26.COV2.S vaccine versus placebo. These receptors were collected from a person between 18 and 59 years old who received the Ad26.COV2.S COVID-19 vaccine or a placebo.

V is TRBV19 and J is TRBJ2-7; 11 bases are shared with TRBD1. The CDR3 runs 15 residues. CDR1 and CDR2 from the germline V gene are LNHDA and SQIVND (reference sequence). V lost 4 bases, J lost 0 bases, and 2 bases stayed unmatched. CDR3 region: CASSTGQGASYEQYF. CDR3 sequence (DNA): TGTGCCAGTAGTACCGGACAGGGGGCCTCCTACGAGCAGTACTTC.

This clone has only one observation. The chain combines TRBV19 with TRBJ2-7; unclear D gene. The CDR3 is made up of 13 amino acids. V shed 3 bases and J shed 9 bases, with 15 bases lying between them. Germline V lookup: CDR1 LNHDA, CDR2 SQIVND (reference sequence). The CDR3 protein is CASSMRQNDRQYF. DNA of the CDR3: TGTGCCAGTAGTATGAGGCAGAACGACCGGCAGTACTTC.

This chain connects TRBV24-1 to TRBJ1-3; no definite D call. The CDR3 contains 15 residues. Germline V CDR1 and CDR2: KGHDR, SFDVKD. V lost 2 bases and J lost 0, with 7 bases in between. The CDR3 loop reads CATSDSKGSGNTIYF. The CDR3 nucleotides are TGTGCCACCAGTGATTCTAAAGGCTCTGGAAACACCATATATTTT.

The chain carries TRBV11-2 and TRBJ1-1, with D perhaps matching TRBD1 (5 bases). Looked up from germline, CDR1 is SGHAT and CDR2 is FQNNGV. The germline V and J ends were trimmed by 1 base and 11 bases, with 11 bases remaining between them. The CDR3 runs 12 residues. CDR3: CASSLGGGGAFF. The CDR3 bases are TGTGCCAGCAGCTTAGGTGGGGGAGGTGCTTTCTTT.

The DNA of the CDR3 is TGCGCCAGCAGCTTGGTCGCCAATGAGCAGTTCTTC. Translating gives CASSLVANEQFF. V and J are TRBV5-1 and TRBJ2-1; no definite D call. V lost 0 bases, J lost 6 bases, and 4 bases lay in between. The germline CDR1 and CDR2 sequences are SGHRS and YFSETQ. The CDR3 has 12 residues.

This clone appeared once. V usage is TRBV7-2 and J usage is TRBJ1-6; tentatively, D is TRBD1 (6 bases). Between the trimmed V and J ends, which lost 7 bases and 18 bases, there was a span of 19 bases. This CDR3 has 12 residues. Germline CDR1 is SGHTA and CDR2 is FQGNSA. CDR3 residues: CASTPPGGPYHF. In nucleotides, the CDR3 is TGTGCCAGCACTCCCCCGGGGGGGCCCTACCACTTT.

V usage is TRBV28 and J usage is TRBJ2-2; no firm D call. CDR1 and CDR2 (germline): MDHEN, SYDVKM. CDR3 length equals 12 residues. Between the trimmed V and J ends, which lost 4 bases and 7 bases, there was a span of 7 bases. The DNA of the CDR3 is TGTGCCAGCAGTTCGGGCCTCGGGGAGCTGTTTTTT. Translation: CASSSGLGELFF.

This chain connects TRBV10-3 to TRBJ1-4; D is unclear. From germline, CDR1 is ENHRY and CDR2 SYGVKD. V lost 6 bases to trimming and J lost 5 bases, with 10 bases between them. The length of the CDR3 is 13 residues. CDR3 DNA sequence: TGTGCCATCAGAGACGGTCTAAATGAAAAACTGTTTTTT. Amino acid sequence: CAIRDGLNEKLFF.

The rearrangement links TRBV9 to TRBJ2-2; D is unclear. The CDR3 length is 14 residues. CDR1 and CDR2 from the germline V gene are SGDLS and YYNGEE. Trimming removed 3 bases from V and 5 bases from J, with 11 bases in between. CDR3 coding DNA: TGTGCCAGCAGCGGCCGCCCTCAAACCGGGGAGCTGTTTTTT. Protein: CASSGRPQTGELFF.

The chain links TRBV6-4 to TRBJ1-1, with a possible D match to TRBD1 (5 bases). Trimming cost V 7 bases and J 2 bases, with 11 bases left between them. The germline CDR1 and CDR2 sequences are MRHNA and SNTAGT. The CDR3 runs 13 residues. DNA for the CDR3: TGTGCCAGCAAGGCGACAGTTAACACTGAAGCTTTCTTT. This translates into CASKATVNTEAFF.

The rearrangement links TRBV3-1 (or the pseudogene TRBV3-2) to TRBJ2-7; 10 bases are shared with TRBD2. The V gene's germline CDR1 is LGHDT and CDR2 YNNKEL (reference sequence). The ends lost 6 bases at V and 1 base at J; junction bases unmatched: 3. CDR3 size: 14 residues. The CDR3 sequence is CASRMTSGSYEQYF. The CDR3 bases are TGTGCCAGCAGGATGACTAGCGGGTCCTACGAGCAGTACTTC.

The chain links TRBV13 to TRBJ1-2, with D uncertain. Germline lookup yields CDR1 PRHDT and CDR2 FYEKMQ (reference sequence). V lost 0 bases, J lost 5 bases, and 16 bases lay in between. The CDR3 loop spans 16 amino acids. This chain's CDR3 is CASSLGSGESIYGYTF. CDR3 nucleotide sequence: TGTGCCAGCAGCTTAGGGTCCGGAGAGTCTATTTATGGCTACACCTTC.

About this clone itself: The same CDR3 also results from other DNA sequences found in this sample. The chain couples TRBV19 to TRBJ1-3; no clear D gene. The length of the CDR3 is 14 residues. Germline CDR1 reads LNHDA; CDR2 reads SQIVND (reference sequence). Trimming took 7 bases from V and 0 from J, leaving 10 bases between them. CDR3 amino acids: CASKDGSSGNTIYF. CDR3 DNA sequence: TGTGCCAGTAAGGACGGGAGCTCTGGAAACACCATATATTTT.

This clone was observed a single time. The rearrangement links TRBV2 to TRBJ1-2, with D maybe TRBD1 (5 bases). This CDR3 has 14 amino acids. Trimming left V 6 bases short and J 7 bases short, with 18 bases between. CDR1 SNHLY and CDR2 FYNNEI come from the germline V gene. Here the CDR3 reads CASRGFKGLGGYTF. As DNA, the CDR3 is TGTGCCAGCAGGGGGTTCAAGGGGTTAGGTGGCTACACCTTC.

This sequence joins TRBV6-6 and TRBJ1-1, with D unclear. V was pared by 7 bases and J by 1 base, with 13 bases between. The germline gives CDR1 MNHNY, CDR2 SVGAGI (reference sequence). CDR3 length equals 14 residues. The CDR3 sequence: CASNFRVTNTEAFF. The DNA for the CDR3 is TGTGCCAGCAACTTCCGGGTGACGAACACTGAAGCTTTCTTT.

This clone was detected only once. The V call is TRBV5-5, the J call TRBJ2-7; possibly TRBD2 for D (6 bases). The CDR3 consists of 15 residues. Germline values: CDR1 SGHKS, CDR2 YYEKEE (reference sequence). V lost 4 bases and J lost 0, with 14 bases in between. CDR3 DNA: TGTGCCAGCAGCCTGCTAGCGCGGAGCTCCTACGAGCAGTACTTC. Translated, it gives CASSLLARSSYEQYF. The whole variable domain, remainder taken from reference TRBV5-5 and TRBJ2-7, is DAGVTQSPTHLIKTRGQQVTLRCSPISGHKSVSWYQQVLGQGPQFIFQYYEKEERGRGNFPDRFSARQFPNYSSELNVNALLLGDSALYLCASSLLARSSYEQYFGPGTRLTVT.

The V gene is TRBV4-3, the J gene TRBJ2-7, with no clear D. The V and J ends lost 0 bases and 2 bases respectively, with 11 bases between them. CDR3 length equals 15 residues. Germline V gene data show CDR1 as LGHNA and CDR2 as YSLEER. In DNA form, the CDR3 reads TGCGCCAGCAGCCAAGATTTGGACGCCGCCTACGAGCAGTACTTC. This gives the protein CASSQDLDAAYEQYF.

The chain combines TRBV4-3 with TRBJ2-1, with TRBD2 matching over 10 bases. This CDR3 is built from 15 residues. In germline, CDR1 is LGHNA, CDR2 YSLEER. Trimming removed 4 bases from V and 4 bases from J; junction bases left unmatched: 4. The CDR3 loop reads CASSPGLASYNEQFF. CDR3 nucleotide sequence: TGCGCCAGCAGCCCGGGACTAGCGTCTTACAATGAGCAGTTCTTC.

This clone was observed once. The CDR3 reads CSASARGGFRTDTQYF. CDR3 bases: TGCAGTGCTAGTGCCAGGGGAGGATTTAGGACAGATACGCAGTATTTT. The gene calls are TRBV20-1 and TRBJ2-3; D possibly matches TRBD1 or TRBD2 (6 bases each). Germline CDR1 DFQATT, CDR2 SNEGSKA (reference sequence). The V end lost 3 bases, the J end lost 3 bases, and 19 bases lay between the germline ends. The CDR3 runs to 16 residues.

The DNA of the CDR3 is TGTGCCAGCAGTTACGAAAGACTACGCCCAAAGCAGTTCTTC. It specifies CASSYERLRPKQFF. The gene calls are TRBV6-2 or TRBV6-3 and TRBJ2-1; possible D gene TRBD2, 5 bases. Trimming shortened V by 2 bases and J by 11 bases, and 16 bases separated the two germline ends. CDR1 MNHEY and CDR2 SVGEGT come from the germline V gene. The CDR3 loop spans 14 amino acids.

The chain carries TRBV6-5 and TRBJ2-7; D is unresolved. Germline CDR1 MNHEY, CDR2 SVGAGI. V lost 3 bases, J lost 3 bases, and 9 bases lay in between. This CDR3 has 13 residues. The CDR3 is CASSYRWGYEQYF. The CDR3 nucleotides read TGTGCCAGCAGTTATCGATGGGGCTACGAGCAGTACTTC.

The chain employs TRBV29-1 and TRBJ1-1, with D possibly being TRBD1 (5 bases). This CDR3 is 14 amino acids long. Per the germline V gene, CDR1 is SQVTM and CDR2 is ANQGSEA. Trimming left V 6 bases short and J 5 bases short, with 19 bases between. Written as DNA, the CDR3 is TGCAGCGTGACAAGAGGCGGGGGAGGGACTGAAGCTTTCTTT. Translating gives CSVTRGGGGTEAFF.

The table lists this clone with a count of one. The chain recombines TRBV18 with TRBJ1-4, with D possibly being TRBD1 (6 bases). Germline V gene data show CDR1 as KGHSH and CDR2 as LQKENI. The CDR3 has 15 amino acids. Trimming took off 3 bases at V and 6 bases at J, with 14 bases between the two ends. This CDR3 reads CASSPGGGPDEKLFF. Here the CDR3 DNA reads TGTGCCAGCTCACCCGGAGGGGGGCCGGATGAAAAACTGTTTTTT.

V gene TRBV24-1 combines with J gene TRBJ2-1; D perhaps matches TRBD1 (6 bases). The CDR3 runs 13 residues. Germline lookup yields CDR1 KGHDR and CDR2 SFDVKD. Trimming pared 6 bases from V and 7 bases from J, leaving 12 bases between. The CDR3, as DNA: TGTGCCACCAGTCACAGGGTGCGGAATGAGCAGTTCTTC. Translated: CATSHRVRNEQFF.

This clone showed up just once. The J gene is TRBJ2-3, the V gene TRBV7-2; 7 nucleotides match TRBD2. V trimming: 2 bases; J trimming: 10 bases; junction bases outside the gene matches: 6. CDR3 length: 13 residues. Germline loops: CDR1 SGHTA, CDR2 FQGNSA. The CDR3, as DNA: TGTGCCAGCAGCTTACGTCTAGCGGACGCGCAGTATTTT. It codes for CASSLRLADAQYF.

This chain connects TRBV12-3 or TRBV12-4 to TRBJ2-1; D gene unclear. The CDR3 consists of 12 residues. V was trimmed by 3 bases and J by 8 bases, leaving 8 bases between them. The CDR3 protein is CASSLVGDEQFF. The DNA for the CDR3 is TGTGCCAGCAGTTTGGTAGGTGATGAGCAGTTCTTC.

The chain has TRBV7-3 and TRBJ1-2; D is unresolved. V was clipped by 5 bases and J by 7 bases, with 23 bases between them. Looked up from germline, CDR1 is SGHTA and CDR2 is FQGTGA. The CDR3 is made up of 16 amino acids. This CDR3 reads CASSAQSLRGRVGYTF. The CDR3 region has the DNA TGTGCCAGCAGCGCCCAGTCGTTGCGGGGAAGGGTTGGCTACACCTTC.